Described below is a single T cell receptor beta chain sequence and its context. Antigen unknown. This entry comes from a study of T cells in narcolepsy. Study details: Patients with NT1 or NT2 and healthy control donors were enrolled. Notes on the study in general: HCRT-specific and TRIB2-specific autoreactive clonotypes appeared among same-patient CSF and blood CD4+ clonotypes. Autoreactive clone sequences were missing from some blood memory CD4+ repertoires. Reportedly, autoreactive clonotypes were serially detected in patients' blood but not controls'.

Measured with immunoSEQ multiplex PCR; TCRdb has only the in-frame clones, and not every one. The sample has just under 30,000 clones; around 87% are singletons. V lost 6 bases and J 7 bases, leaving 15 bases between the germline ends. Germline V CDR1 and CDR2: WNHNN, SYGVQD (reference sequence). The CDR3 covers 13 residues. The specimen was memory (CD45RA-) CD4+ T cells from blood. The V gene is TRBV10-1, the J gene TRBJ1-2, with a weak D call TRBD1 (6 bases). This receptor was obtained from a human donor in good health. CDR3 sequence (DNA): TGCGCCAGCAGCGAGAACAGGGCGGCTGGCTACACCTTC. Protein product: CASSENRAAGYTF.